This T cell receptor beta chain was sequenced during a study of metastatic and nonmetastatic thyroid tumors. Study information: Malignant and benign thyroid patients had repertoires compared in peripheral blood and tumor or nodule tissue.

This clone has ten or more counts. Its antigen is currently unknown. All patients reached thyroid surgery having received no treatment beforehand. MiXCR re-clonotyped the PCR reads for TCRdb. The profile shows approximately 28,000 clones, around 20% of them singletons. Study-wide points: Reports indicated that malignant thyroid tumors showed significantly higher TCR beta diversity than benign nodules did, in blood and tumor.

The CDR3 contains 13 residues. CDR1 is MGHDK, CDR2 SYGVNS, per germline. The V gene end was trimmed by 6 bases and the J gene end by 8 bases; junction bases not matched to a gene: 7. This clonotype was obtained from a female donor with papillary thyroid cancer or a benign thyroid nodule (not recorded which). Some clones in this sample may be carry-over from other donors' samples. The chain recombines TRBV25-1 with TRBJ1-2; 9 bases are a match to TRBD1. The material sequenced was blood. CDR3 nucleotide sequence: TGTGCCAGCAGACAGGGGGCTATCCCCGGCTACACCTTC. Translating gives CASRQGAIPGYTF.